This T cell receptor (beta chain) was documented in a study of PD-L1 blockade in urothelial cancer. Germline-derived CDR1 and CDR2 are MDHEN and SYDVKM. CDR3 length: 15 amino acids. With 4 bases clipped from V and 5 bases from J, the junction kept 6 bases outside the gene matches. Measured with immunoSEQ multiplex PCR; TCRdb has only the in-frame clones, and not every one. The repertoire includes some 100,000 clones, about 90% of them detected once, and approximately 1% sits in the top ten. The J gene is TRBJ1-5, the V gene TRBV28, with 9 bases that match TRBD1. The sequence was obtained from a woman older than 75 with urothelial cancer. The sample consisted of PBMCs, taken around atezolizumab (anti-PD-L1) treatment. CDR3 bases: TGTGCCAGCAGTTGGGACAGGGCAATGGATCAGCCCCAGCATTTT. This encodes CASSWDRAMDQPQHF. The full variable domain, rest sourced from reference TRBV28 and TRBJ1-5, is DVKVTQSSRYLVKRTGEKVFLECVQDMDHENMFWYRQDPGLGLRLIYFSYDVKMKEKGDIPEGYSVSREKKERFSLILESASTNQTSMYLCASSWDRAMDQPQHFGDGTRLSIL.